The sample holds a few counts of the clone carrying this TCR beta chain. Antigen: not known. Clones were sequenced by immunoSEQ multiplex PCR, and TCRdb holds only the in-frame ones, with some missing. The sample lists 160,000 or so clones, more than 70% occurring once. The sample belongs to a study of cytomegalovirus exposure and HLA in healthy donors. Study context: The 90 to 150 validation repertoires used a platform that matched the one used for the approximately 690 first-cohort repertoires, as a later analysis reported. Study-wide findings and caveats: In vitro, a few CMV-associated chains proved specific for CMV antigens.

The CDR3 runs to 14 residues. The V segment lost 6 bases and the J segment 8 bases; nucleotides outside the gene matches: 11. Germline CDR1 MGHRA, CDR2 YSYEKL. The origin of this receptor is a man younger than 40 in good health and CMV-seropositive. The sequencing input was PBMCs. The chain links TRBV4-1 to TRBJ1-2; 8 bases map to TRBD1. The CDR3 reads CASRELGTGYGYTF. The CDR3 DNA sequence: TGCGCCAGCAGGGAACTCGGGACAGGTTACGGCTACACCTTC.